These 25 T cell receptor beta chains were all obtained from the same sample, sequenced in a study of cytomegalovirus exposure and HLA in healthy donors. The PCR ran on 60 Vbeta and 13 Jbeta primers. Assay: immunoSEQ multiplex PCR; the TCRdb copy retains only in-frame clones and omits some. The profile shows fewer than 150,000 clones, 75% to 80% of them singletons. The sequencing input was PBMCs. These receptors were obtained from a woman in her forties or fifties in good health and CMV-seronegative.

Ten or more counts support this clone. The J gene is TRBJ2-1, the V gene TRBV5-1, with unresolved D. The CDR3 has 14 residues. The V end lost 2 bases, the J end lost 2 bases, and 8 bases lay between the germline ends. From germline, CDR1 is SGHRS and CDR2 YFSETQ. The CDR3 here is CASSLDTTYNEQFF. DNA for the CDR3: TGCGCCAGCAGCTTAGACACAACCTACAATGAGCAGTTCTTC.

V and J are TRBV13 and TRBJ2-3, with TRBD1 matching 9 bases. The CDR3 contains 15 residues. From germline, CDR1 is PRHDT and CDR2 FYEKMQ (reference sequence). The V and J ends lost 3 bases and 3 bases, in that order; junction bases with no gene match: 4. The CDR3, as DNA: TGTGCCAGCAGCTTTACAGGGGGCACTACAGATACGCAGTATTTT. Translated: CASSFTGGTTDTQYF.

The CDR3 here is CASSQGGQRGSYEQYF. DNA of the CDR3: TGCGCCAGCAGCCAAGGTGGACAGAGGGGATCCTACGAGCAGTACTTC. The chain joins TRBV4-1 to TRBJ2-7; weak D call: TRBD1 (6 bases). V lost 1 base to trimming and J lost 1 base, with 14 bases between them. This CDR3 is 16 amino acids long. Germline V gene sequence: CDR1 MGHRA, CDR2 YSYEKL.

CDR3 bases: TGCGCCAGCAGCCAAGGTGCGTCTTTCACAGATACGCAGTATTTT. Translating gives CASSQGASFTDTQYF. The genes are TRBV4-1 and TRBJ2-3; D call uncertain. The length of the CDR3 is 15 residues. Trimming pared 1 base from V and 2 bases from J, leaving 10 bases between. Germline CDR1 MGHRA, CDR2 YSYEKL.

Regarding this clone: This sample also contains other DNA sequences that code for the same CDR3. The V call is TRBV19, the J call TRBJ1-5; 9 nucleotides agree with TRBD1. The CDR3 has 13 residues. V lost 5 bases, J lost 6 bases, and 2 bases stayed unmatched. The germline V gene encodes CDR1 LNHDA and CDR2 SQIVND (reference sequence). CDR3 DNA: TGTGCCAGTAGTGGACAGGGGCGTCAGCCCCAGCATTTT. It is translated as CASSGQGRQPQHF.

The rearrangement links TRBV5-6 to TRBJ2-3, with 7 bases identical to TRBD1. CDR3 length: 14 residues. Per the germline V gene, CDR1 is SGHDT and CDR2 is YYEEEE. V lost 4 bases and J lost 9; bases outside the gene matches: 11. In nucleotides, the CDR3 is TGTGCCAGCAGCGTTGGACAGGTTGGGGGCACGCAGTATTTT. Translation gives CASSVGQVGGTQYF.

CDR3 nucleotide sequence: TGTGCCAGCAGATCAGCGGGGGGGACAGATACGCAGTATTTT. The encoded protein is CASRSAGGTDTQYF. This chain joins TRBV6-6 and TRBJ2-3; 10 nucleotides match TRBD2. CDR1 and CDR2 (germline): MNHNY, SVGAGI (reference sequence). CDR3 length: 14 amino acids. The trim removed 6 bases at V and 3 bases at J, leaving 3 bases unmatched.

The chain is built from TRBV7-2 and TRBJ1-2, with 11 nucleotides matching TRBD1. Losses at the gene ends were 5 bases for V and 2 bases for J; bases not matched to a gene: 4. Germline lookup yields CDR1 SGHTA and CDR2 FQGNSA. CDR3 length: 15 amino acids. For the CDR3, the DNA is TGTGCCAGCAGCCCCAGGACAGGGGGCAACTATGGCTACACCTTC. Translating it yields CASSPRTGGNYGYTF. Drawing the rest from reference TRBV7-2 and TRBJ1-2, the complete variable domain is GAGVSQSPSNKVTEKGKDVELRCDPISGHTALYWYRQSLGQGLEFLIYFQGNSAPDKSGLPSDRFSAERTGGSVSTLTIQRTQQEDSAVYLCASSPRTGGNYGYTFGSGTRLTVV.

This clone was observed a handful of times. The V gene is TRBV14, the J gene TRBJ1-2; maybe TRBD1 (5 bases). Germline V gene sequence: CDR1 SGHDN, CDR2 FVKESK. The CDR3 extends over 15 amino acids. V was shortened by 0 bases and J by 3 bases, with 11 bases between the two germline ends. CDR3 sequence (DNA): TGTGCCAGCAGCCAAGAAATCGGCAGGGACTATGGCTACACCTTC. Protein product: CASSQEIGRDYGYTF.

The chain joins TRBV6-6 to TRBJ2-1; D possibly corresponds to TRBD2 (7 bases). V was cut by 0 bases and J by 9 bases, with 15 bases left in between. This CDR3 has 15 residues. Per germline, CDR1 MNHNY and CDR2 SVGAGI (reference sequence). The CDR3 bases are TGTGCCAGCAGTTACTCGGGGGGGGCCAAGTTTGAGCAGTTCTTC. Translating gives CASSYSGGAKFEQFF.

The rearrangement links TRBV4-2 to TRBJ1-1, with 10 bases that match TRBD1. The ends lost 4 bases at V and 5 bases at J; junction bases unmatched: 1. The CDR3 loop spans 13 amino acids. Germline V gene sequence: CDR1 LGHNA, CDR2 YNFKEQ. For the CDR3, the DNA is TGTGCCAGCAGCCGGGACAGGGGAACTGAAGCTTTCTTT. Translating gives CASSRDRGTEAFF.

V is TRBV29-1 and J is TRBJ1-1; tentative D call: TRBD1 (5 bases). The V gene's germline CDR1 is SQVTM and CDR2 ANQGSEA. V gave up 6 bases and J gave up 5 bases, with 10 bases separating them. The CDR3 contains 11 residues. The CDR3 region is CSVLQDTEAFF. The CDR3 nucleotides are TGCAGCGTCCTACAGGATACTGAAGCTTTCTTT.

This chain joins TRBV7-9 and TRBJ2-2; tentative D call: TRBD2 (7 bases). Trimming cost V 5 bases and J 2 bases, with 15 bases left between them. This CDR3 has 16 amino acids. Germline V gene sequence: CDR1 SEHNR, CDR2 FQNEAQ (reference sequence). The CDR3 spells CASSRGGPLNTGELFF. The DNA of the CDR3 is TGTGCCAGCAGCAGGGGGGGCCCTCTAAACACCGGGGAGCTGTTTTTT. The full variable domain, with the rest looked up from reference TRBV7-9 and TRBJ2-2, is DTGVSQNPRHKITKRGQNVTFRCDPISEHNRLYWYRQTLGQGPEFLTYFQNEAQLEKSRLLSDRFSAERPKGSFSTLEIQRTEQGDSAMYLCASSRGGPLNTGELFFGEGSRLTVL.

CDR3 residues: CASSPTRRNTIYF. For the CDR3, the DNA is TGTGCCAGCAGTCCGACACGGCGAAACACCATATATTTT. The genes are TRBV28 and TRBJ1-3; D call uncertain. Trimming shortened V by 5 bases and J by 5 bases, and 10 bases separated the two germline ends. The germline CDR1 and CDR2 sequences are MDHEN and SYDVKM. CDR3 length: 13 residues. The full variable domain, with the rest looked up from reference TRBV28 and TRBJ1-3, is DVKVTQSSRYLVKRTGEKVFLECVQDMDHENMFWYRQDPGLGLRLIYFSYDVKMKEKGDIPEGYSVSREKKERFSLILESASTNQTSMYLCASSPTRRNTIYFGEGSWLTVV.

The genes are TRBV27 and TRBJ2-3, with TRBD2 matching 7 bases. The V and J ends lost 6 bases and 7 bases, in that order; junction bases with no gene match: 7. The CDR3 is made up of 13 amino acids. Germline V gives CDR1 MNHEY, CDR2 SMNVEV (reference sequence). CDR3 bases: TGTGCCAGCAGCGAAACTAGCGTACATACGCAGTATTTT. Protein: CASSETSVHTQYF.

CDR3 in DNA: TGTGCCAGTAGTAGAAGTTCAGTGACAGACTATGGCTACACCTTC. Translating gives CASSRSSVTDYGYTF. The chain has TRBV19 and TRBJ1-2; D may be TRBD1 (5 bases). This CDR3 region has 15 residues. Trimming shortened V by 4 bases and J by 3 bases, and 15 bases separated the two germline ends. Germline CDR1 LNHDA, CDR2 SQIVND (reference sequence).

The chain links TRBV30 to TRBJ1-2; D gene uncertain. The CDR3 totals 13 residues. Germline V gene sequence: CDR1 GTSNPN, CDR2 SVGIG (reference sequence). Trimming removed 2 bases at V and 6 bases at J, with 13 bases between. Here the CDR3 reads CAWSPSPRNGYTF. For the CDR3, the DNA is TGTGCCTGGAGTCCCTCCCCTAGGAATGGCTACACCTTC.

The J gene is TRBJ1-4, the V gene TRBV5-6, with D perhaps matching TRBD1 (6 bases). The CDR3 is 17 amino acids. V lost 1 base and J lost 0, with 13 bases in between. Germline V gene data show CDR1 as SGHDT and CDR2 as YYEEEE. CDR3 sequence (DNA): TGTGCCAGCAGCTTGCGGGACACGGCTGCAACTAATGAAAAACTGTTTTTT. Translation: CASSLRDTAATNEKLFF.

This clone was detected only a few times. In DNA, the CDR3 is TGTGCCAGCAGTAACAGGGAATACGAGCAGTACTTC. Translation gives CASSNREYEQYF. The V gene is TRBV2, the J gene TRBJ2-7; tentatively, D is TRBD1 (6 bases). The ends were cut back, 5 bases at V and 4 bases at J, with 9 bases in the middle. The CDR3 has 12 residues. Germline V gene data show CDR1 as SNHLY and CDR2 as FYNNEI. Based on the CDR3 plus reference TRBV2 and TRBJ2-7, the full variable domain is EPEVTQTPSHQVTQMGQEVILRCVPISNHLYFYWYRQILGQKVEFLVSFYNNEISEKSEIFDDQFSVERPDGSNFTLKIRSTKLEDSAMYFCASSNREYEQYFGPGTRLTVT.

The chain is built from TRBV15 and TRBJ1-2; perhaps TRBD1 as D (6 bases). The CDR3 sequence is 13 residues long. V lost 1 base, J lost 3 bases, and 6 bases lay in between. CDR1 and CDR2 from the germline V gene are LNHNV and YYDKDF (reference sequence). In nucleotides, the CDR3 is TGTGCCACCAGCAGAGGGACAGACTATGGCTACACCTTC. Residues: CATSRGTDYGYTF.

The genes are TRBV4-1 and TRBJ1-1; D is ambiguous. The CDR3 contains 15 residues. Deletions cut 3 bases from V and 1 base from J, with 12 bases between. The germline V gene encodes CDR1 MGHRA and CDR2 YSYEKL. Here the CDR3 DNA reads TGCGCCAGCAGCCATCAAGGGAGAGGGAACACTGAAGCTTTCTTT. As protein: CASSHQGRGNTEAFF.

The rearrangement links TRBV27 to TRBJ2-2; perhaps TRBD1 as D (5 bases). Trimming shortened V by 8 bases and J by 2 bases, and 12 bases separated the two germline ends. Germline V lookup: CDR1 MNHEY, CDR2 SMNVEV (reference sequence). This CDR3 has 14 amino acids. The CDR3 spells CASRPQGNTGELFF. As DNA, the CDR3 is TGTGCCAGCCGACCCCAGGGTAACACCGGGGAGCTGTTTTTT.

A note on this clone: Compared with germline, one end of the junction differs, possibly owing to a read error. The chain couples TRBV7-7 to TRBJ1-5, with 9 bases aligning to TRBD1. The CDR3 extends over 16 amino acids. The germline gives CDR1 SSHAT, CDR2 FNYEAQ (reference sequence). The CDR3 spells CASSHTGGWGNQPQHF. CDR3 bases: TGTGCTAGCAGTCATACAGGGGGCTGGGGCAATCAGCCCCAGCATTTT.

J is TRBJ2-3 and V is TRBV5-4, with TRBD2 identical over 8 bases. The germline V gene has CDR1 SGHNT and CDR2 YYREEE (reference sequence). The V and J ends lost 3 bases and 4 bases, in that order; junction bases with no gene match: 7. CDR3 length: 15 residues. The CDR3: CASSSGGGRADTQYF. In nucleotides, the CDR3 is TGTGCCAGCAGCTCCGGGGGGGGGAGGGCAGATACGCAGTATTTT.

V usage is TRBV19 and J usage is TRBJ1-1; possible D gene TRBD1, 6 bases. CDR1 LNHDA and CDR2 SQIVND come from the germline V gene (reference sequence). With 6 bases removed from V and 1 base from J, the gap between germline ends came to 24 bases. This CDR3 comprises 18 residues. This chain's CDR3 is CASRNSPWRQVQNTEAFF. The DNA for the CDR3 is TGTGCCAGTAGAAACTCTCCCTGGAGACAGGTGCAGAACACTGAAGCTTTCTTT.